The T cell receptor beta chain under discussion was sequenced for a study of blood T cell repertoires in COVID-19. The CDR3 consists of 14 residues. With 5 bases clipped from V and 6 bases from J, the junction kept 4 bases outside the gene matches. The germline V gene encodes CDR1 LNHDA and CDR2 SQIVND (reference sequence). Profiling relied on immunoSEQ multiplex PCR, and the TCRdb table lists in-frame clones only, not all of them. The table shows fewer than 70,000 clones, with roughly 89% occurring only once. The receptor's source is a man aged 45-60 years with active COVID-19. The rearrangement uses TRBV19 and TRBJ1-4; TRBD1 matches at 9 bases. Sequencing was done on a sample of peripheral blood. CDR3 in amino acids: CASSFRDRDEKLFF. The CDR3 bases are TGTGCCAGTAGTTTCCGGGACAGGGATGAAAAACTGTTTTTT.